This paragraph reports one TCR beta chain. What it binds is not known. The data are from a study of cytomegalovirus exposure and HLA in healthy donors. The table came from immunoSEQ multiplex PCR; TCRdb's copy has only in-frame clones and leaves some out. This sample has about 74,000 clones, with roughly 92% found just once. V lost 3 bases, J lost 1 base, and 6 bases lay in between. CDR3 length: 13 amino acids. CDR1 is ENHRY, CDR2 SYGVKD, per germline. General study findings and limits: Rarity characterized most TCR sequences, yet some public TCRs appeared in many donors.

This sequence was found in a woman between 18 and 29 years old in good health and CMV-seropositive. The chain recombines TRBV10-3 with TRBJ1-1; D is unresolved. The source material was PBMCs. The DNA for the CDR3 is TGTGCCATCAGTGAATGGAGGAACACTGAAGCTTTCTTT. This translates into CAISEWRNTEAFF.